A single sample is the source of the 14 T cell receptor beta chains below, sequenced in a study of cytomegalovirus exposure and HLA in healthy donors (dated 2017 in TCRdb). Receptor amplification or capture employed the immunoSEQ multiplex PCR assay. For the multiplex PCR, a mixture combining 60 forward primers for TCR Vbeta segments and 13 reverse primers for TCR Jbeta segments was used. Held by TCRdb, this immuneACCESS table contains in-frame sequences only and omits some clones. Under half of the omission traces to an unresolved V gene where checked; the cause of the rest is unknown. This sample is represented by some 180,000 clones; about 85% of them were singletons. The top ten clonotypes cover 1% to 1.4% of the sample. The material sequenced was PBMCs. Source of these receptors: a boy between 2 and 10 years old in good health and CMV-seronegative.

V is TRBV19 and J is TRBJ2-7; D not certain. Deletions cut 0 bases from V and 2 bases from J, with 5 bases between. CDR1 is LNHDA, CDR2 SQIVND, per germline (reference sequence). The CDR3 covers 13 residues. CDR3 protein: CASSIDNTYEQYF. The CDR3 nucleotides are TGTGCCAGTAGTATAGATAACACCTACGAGCAGTACTTC.

The gene calls are TRBV30 and TRBJ1-1; D not certain. The CDR3 is 14 amino acids. Trimming cost V 3 bases and J 3 bases, with 14 bases left between them. The germline CDR1 and CDR2 sequences are GTSNPN and SVGIG (reference sequence). The CDR3 reads CAWRSSRRDTEAFF. In DNA, the CDR3 is TGTGCCTGGAGGTCCTCCCGGCGGGACACTGAAGCTTTCTTT.

Remarks on this clone: This CDR3 fails to terminate in the conserved phenylalanine or tryptophan, so it likely reflects a read error. V usage is TRBV5-3 and J usage is TRBJ1-1; D unresolved. TRBV5-3 is sorted into the ORF group, with uncertain function. The CDR3 covers 11 residues. V lost 2 bases and J lost 8, with 7 bases in between. The CDR3 loop is CARSLIREAFL. The CDR3 DNA sequence: TGTGCCAGAAGCTTAATCCGGGAAGCTTTCCTT.

Of note for this clone: The same CDR3 arises from other DNA sequences in this sample as well. The chain uses TRBV30 and TRBJ1-1; no firm D call. Trimming shortened V by 1 base and J by 1 base, and 7 bases separated the two germline ends. From germline, CDR1 is GTSNPN and CDR2 SVGIG (reference sequence). This CDR3 is 13 amino acids long. The CDR3 DNA sequence: TGTGCCTGGAGTGCAGGCAGGAACACTGAAGCTTTCTTT. As protein: CAWSAGRNTEAFF.

This clone was detected only a few times. V is TRBV6-5 and J is TRBJ1-4; D is ambiguous. The germline V and J ends were trimmed by 5 bases and 4 bases, with 8 bases remaining between them. The CDR3 runs 13 residues. The germline gives CDR1 MNHEY, CDR2 SVGAGI. For the CDR3, the DNA is TGTGCCAGCAGTGTTAGCATTAATGAAAAACTGTTTTTT. Translated, it gives CASSVSINEKLFF.

J is TRBJ1-1 and V is TRBV4-1; TRBD1 is a possible D gene (6 bases). Per the germline V gene, CDR1 is MGHRA and CDR2 is YSYEKL. The CDR3 contains 13 residues. Trimming cost V 4 bases and J 5 bases, with 11 bases left between them. The CDR3 nucleotides are TGCGCCAGCAGCCTACAGGGCAGGACTGAAGCTTTCTTT. Translating it yields CASSLQGRTEAFF.

The rearrangement uses TRBV4-2 and TRBJ1-1, with D unclear. The CDR3 length is 14 residues. V was pared by 1 base and J by 1 base, with 7 bases between. Germline V gene lookup returns CDR1 LGHNA and CDR2 YNFKEQ. The CDR3 sequence is CASSQVVGNTEAFF. The CDR3 DNA reads TGTGCCAGCAGCCAAGTGGTCGGGAACACTGAAGCTTTCTTT.

The chain joins TRBV29-1 to TRBJ2-1; TRBD2 matches 12 bases. The germline gives CDR1 SQVTM, CDR2 ANQGSEA. The CDR3 runs to 17 residues. Germline trimming cut 6 bases from V and 4 bases from J; bases unmatched to any gene: 13. In DNA form, the CDR3 reads TGCAGCGTGGAGGGACTAGCGGGCCGTGGGGGTTACAATGAGCAGTTCTTC. Translating it yields CSVEGLAGRGGYNEQFF.

V is TRBV5-1 and J is TRBJ1-1, with TRBD1 as a possible D gene (5 bases). From germline, CDR1 is SGHRS and CDR2 YFSETQ. The CDR3 has 16 amino acids. Trimming removed 3 bases at V and 0 bases at J, with 15 bases between. The DNA for the CDR3 is TGCGCCAGCAGCTCTGGAGGGGCAGCCCTGAACACTGAAGCTTTCTTT. Encoded protein: CASSSGGAALNTEAFF.

J is TRBJ2-5 and V is TRBV10-3; TRBD1 agrees at 9 bases. The CDR3 is made up of 14 amino acids. CDR1 and CDR2 from the germline V gene are ENHRY and SYGVKD. The trim removed 2 bases at V and 3 bases at J, leaving 1 base unmatched. CDR3 DNA sequence: TGTGCCATCAGTGAGAGGACAGGGGAAGAGACCCAGTACTTC. It yields the protein CAISERTGEETQYF.

This clone was counted once. The genes are TRBV6-1 and TRBJ2-5, with 8 nucleotides matching TRBD1. The J call is doubtful: the DNA matches TRBJ2-7 better. CDR1 is MNHNS and CDR2 is SASEGT in the germline V gene. The CDR3 is made up of 12 amino acids. The CDR3 DNA sequence: TGTGCCACGACAGGGGACTTCGGCGAGCAGTACTTC. Translated, it gives CATTGDFGEQYF.

The CDR3 is CAIDRFSSYNEQFF. The CDR3 DNA reads as TGTGCCATCGACAGATTTTCCTCCTACAATGAGCAGTTCTTC. The rearrangement uses TRBV2 and TRBJ2-1; possible D gene TRBD1, 5 bases. The CDR3 has 14 residues. V lost 10 bases to trimming and J lost 0 bases, with 13 bases between them. Germline V gene data show CDR1 as SNHLY and CDR2 as FYNNEI.

The chain is built from TRBV7-6 and TRBJ2-1; 9 positions agree with TRBD2. The trim removed 3 bases at V and 4 bases at J, leaving 4 bases unmatched. This CDR3 spans 15 amino acids. Germline CDR1 reads SGHVS; CDR2 reads FNYEAQ. CDR3 protein: CASSFRLAAYNEQFF. The DNA of the CDR3 is TGTGCCAGCAGCTTTCGACTAGCGGCATACAATGAGCAGTTCTTC.

The chain uses TRBV20-1 and TRBJ2-5, with a tentative D call TRBD2 (5 bases). From germline, CDR1 is DFQATT and CDR2 SNEGSKA (reference sequence). Trimming shortened V by 5 bases and J by 5 bases, and 9 bases separated the two germline ends. The CDR3 runs to 11 residues. This CDR3 reads CSAWTLETQYF. The CDR3 bases are TGCAGTGCTTGGACTCTGGAGACCCAGTACTTC.